A selection of T cell receptor beta chains follows, all from one sample in a study of blood T cell repertoires in COVID-19. TCRdb's table, derived via immunoSEQ multiplex PCR, lists solely in-frame clones and lacks some. In the table there are fewer than 60,000 clones, over 70% of which are singletons. The sample taken for sequencing was peripheral blood. The origin of the receptors is a human donor with active COVID-19. The donor label of this sample is uncertain. The CDR3 runs from the conserved cysteine through the conserved F or W. Each record gives: CDR3 protein, CDR3 DNA, J gene, D gene, clone size, V gene. A D gene is named only where the DNA matches it firmly. Size tells how often a clone was seen (once, few, many) or the class of an expanded clone, and some rows leave it out.

CDR3aa: CASSLDLGFGNTIYF
CDR3nt: TGTGCCAGCAGCTTAGATCTGGGCTTCGGAAACACCATATATTTT
j_gene: TRBJ1-3
d_gene: .
abundance: .
v_gene: TRBV11-3

CDR3aa: CASSVGRRGSIGYTF
CDR3nt: TGTGCCAGCAGCGTAGGGCGCAGGGGATCAATTGGCTACACCTTC
j_gene: TRBJ1-2
d_gene: .
abundance: .
v_gene: TRBV9

CDR3aa: CASSLGYRVHTDTQYF
CDR3nt: TGTGCCAGCAGCTTAGGGTACAGAGTACACACAGATACGCAGTATTTT
j_gene: TRBJ2-3
d_gene: .
abundance: .
v_gene: TRBV7-9

CDR3aa: CASSLQGAYGYTF
CDR3nt: TGTGCCAGCAGCTTACAGGGGGCCTATGGCTACACCTTC
j_gene: TRBJ1-2
d_gene: TRBD1
abundance: .
v_gene: TRBV7-2

CDR3aa: CASSDTPGLAGVQETQYF
CDR3nt: TGTGCCAGCAGTGACACTCCGGGACTAGCGGGAGTACAGGAGACCCAGTACTTC
j_gene: TRBJ2-5
d_gene: TRBD2
abundance: .
v_gene: TRBV6-1

CDR3aa: CAIRGQTTETGELFF
CDR3nt: TGTGCCATCAGGGGACAGACTACGGAGACCGGGGAGCTGTTTTTT
j_gene: TRBJ2-2
d_gene: TRBD1
abundance: .
v_gene: TRBV10-3

CDR3aa: CASSARLAVDTQYF
CDR3nt: TGTGCCAGCAGCGCCCGACTAGCAGTAGATACGCAGTATTTT
j_gene: TRBJ2-3
d_gene: TRBD2
abundance: .
v_gene: TRBV7-2

CDR3aa: CATIPDTPRANNSPLHF
CDR3nt: TGTGCCACCATCCCGGACACCCCTCGGGCAAATAATTCACCCCTCCACTTT
j_gene: TRBJ1-6
d_gene: .
abundance: .
v_gene: TRBV2

CDR3aa: CASSPSGGVSYNEQFF
CDR3nt: TGTGCCAGCAGCCCGTCGGGAGGGGTCTCCTACAATGAGCAGTTCTTC
j_gene: TRBJ2-1
d_gene: TRBD2
abundance: .
v_gene: TRBV5-4

CDR3aa: CASSGNWHGELFF
CDR3nt: TGTGCCAGCTCCGGGAATTGGCACGGGGAGCTGTTTTTT
j_gene: TRBJ2-2
d_gene: .
abundance: .
v_gene: TRBV27

CDR3aa: CASSPNTGTPTGELFF
CDR3nt: TGTGCCAGCAGCCCCAACACGGGAACCCCCACCGGGGAGCTGTTTTTT
j_gene: TRBJ2-2
d_gene: .
abundance: .
v_gene: TRBV5-6

CDR3aa: CASSYSSNTGELFF
CDR3nt: TGTGCCAGCAGTTACAGCTCGAACACCGGGGAGCTGTTTTTT
j_gene: TRBJ2-2
d_gene: .
abundance: .
v_gene: TRBV2

CDR3aa: CASKTSTGGYGYTF
CDR3nt: TGTGCCAGCAAAACCTCAACAGGGGGCTATGGCTACACCTTC
j_gene: TRBJ1-2
d_gene: TRBD1
abundance: few
v_gene: TRBV2

CDR3aa: CASSDGSGRFISYEQYF
CDR3nt: TGTGCCAGCAGCGACGGTAGCGGGAGGTTTATCTCCTACGAGCAGTACTTC
j_gene: TRBJ2-7
d_gene: TRBD2
abundance: .
v_gene: TRBV5-4

CDR3aa: CASSEPPGGYTF
CDR3nt: TGTGCCAGCAGTGAGCCCCCCGGGGGCTACACCTTC
j_gene: TRBJ1-2
d_gene: .
abundance: .
v_gene: TRBV6-1

CDR3aa: CASSPSLAGYNEQFF
CDR3nt: TGTGCCAGTAGTCCCAGCCTAGCGGGCTACAATGAGCAGTTCTTC
j_gene: TRBJ2-1
d_gene: TRBD2
abundance: .
v_gene: TRBV19

CDR3aa: CASSQDTAGGYTGELFF
CDR3nt: TGCGCCAGCAGCCAAGATACAGCGGGAGGTTACACCGGGGAGCTGTTTTTT
j_gene: TRBJ2-2
d_gene: TRBD2
abundance: .
v_gene: TRBV4-3

CDR3aa: CASSPSGGLNEQFF
CDR3nt: TGTGCCAGTAGTCCTAGCGGGGGTCTCAATGAGCAGTTCTTC
j_gene: TRBJ2-1
d_gene: TRBD2
abundance: .
v_gene: TRBV19

CDR3aa: CASTAPGTGGDIQYF
CDR3nt: TGTGCCAGCACCGCCCCCGGGACAGGGGGGGACATTCAGTACTTC
j_gene: TRBJ2-4
d_gene: TRBD1
abundance: .
v_gene: TRBV6-5

CDR3aa: CASSLAADKGTEAFF
CDR3nt: TGCGCCAGCAGCTTGGCCGCGGATAAGGGGACTGAAGCTTTCTTT
j_gene: TRBJ1-1
d_gene: .
abundance: .
v_gene: TRBV5-1

CDR3aa: CASRGLAGVYNEQFF
CDR3nt: TGTGCCAGCAGGGGACTAGCGGGAGTCTACAATGAGCAGTTCTTC
j_gene: TRBJ2-1
d_gene: TRBD2
abundance: .
v_gene: TRBV28

CDR3aa: CASSGAGEEETQYF
CDR3nt: TGTGCCAGCAGTGGGGCGGGAGAGGAAGAGACCCAGTACTTC
j_gene: TRBJ2-5
d_gene: TRBD2
abundance: once
v_gene: TRBV2

CDR3aa: CASSSSGTGGDGYTF
CDR3nt: TGTGCCAGCAGTTCTTCCGGGACAGGGGGCGATGGCTACACCTTC
j_gene: TRBJ1-2
d_gene: TRBD1
abundance: .
v_gene: TRBV27

CDR3aa: CASGATPEEGVVSEAFF
CDR3nt: TGTGCCAGCGGTGCAACGCCCGAAGAGGGGGTAGTGTCTGAAGCTTTCTTT
j_gene: TRBJ1-1
d_gene: .
abundance: once
v_gene: TRBV21-1

CDR3aa: CASSLSRLGSYGYTF
CDR3nt: TGTGCCAGCAGTTTATCTCGATTGGGCAGCTATGGCTACACCTTC
j_gene: TRBJ1-2
d_gene: .
abundance: .
v_gene: TRBV27

CDR3aa: CASSLRTGWSYEQYF
CDR3nt: TGTGCCAGCAGCTTGCGGACAGGGTGGTCCTACGAGCAGTACTTC
j_gene: TRBJ2-7
d_gene: TRBD1
abundance: .
v_gene: TRBV11-1

CDR3aa: CASSPGQGGYGYTF
CDR3nt: TGTGCCAGCAGCCCTGGACAGGGCGGCTATGGCTACACCTTC
j_gene: TRBJ1-2
d_gene: TRBD1
abundance: .
v_gene: TRBV7-3

CDR3aa: CAIERGSQKGNTGELFF
CDR3nt: TGTGCCATCGAGCGGGGCAGCCAAAAAGGGAACACCGGGGAGCTGTTTTTT
j_gene: TRBJ2-2
d_gene: TRBD2
abundance: .
v_gene: TRBV7-9

CDR3aa: CASSPGQGGDTEAFF
CDR3nt: TGCGCCAGCAGCCCGGGACAGGGGGGTGACACTGAAGCTTTCTTT
j_gene: TRBJ1-1
d_gene: TRBD1
abundance: .
v_gene: TRBV5-1

CDR3aa: CASSRQGYTEAFF
CDR3nt: TGCGCCAGCAGCCGACAGGGGTATACTGAAGCTTTCTTT
j_gene: TRBJ1-1
d_gene: TRBD1
abundance: .
v_gene: TRBV4-1

CDR3aa: CASSPGGSGQGGYTF
CDR3nt: TGTGCCAGCAGCCCAGGGGGGTCGGGGCAGGGTGGCTACACCTTC
j_gene: TRBJ1-2
d_gene: TRBD1
abundance: .
v_gene: TRBV7-8

CDR3aa: CASSLGPGFGSPLHF
CDR3nt: TGTGCCAGCAGCTTGGGACCAGGATTCGGTTCACCCCTCCACTTT
j_gene: TRBJ1-6
d_gene: .
abundance: .
v_gene: TRBV5-6

CDR3aa: CASSPYPSIWTEAFF
CDR3nt: TGTGCCAGTAGTCCCTACCCCTCTATTTGGACTGAAGCTTTCTTT
j_gene: TRBJ1-1
d_gene: .
abundance: once
v_gene: TRBV19

CDR3aa: CASHRDSNYGYTF
CDR3nt: TGTGCCAGCCACCGGGACAGTAACTATGGCTACACCTTC
j_gene: TRBJ1-2
d_gene: TRBD1
abundance: .
v_gene: TRBV2

CDR3aa: CASSSPRVDGTEAFF
CDR3nt: TGTGCCAGCAGCTCCCCTCGGGTAGATGGAACTGAAGCTTTCTTT
j_gene: TRBJ1-1
d_gene: .
abundance: .
v_gene: TRBV7-8

CDR3aa: CASTERTGTSGTDTQYF
CDR3nt: TGCGCCAGCACTGAACGAACCGGGACTAGCGGCACAGATACGCAGTATTTT
j_gene: TRBJ2-3
d_gene: TRBD2
abundance: .
v_gene: TRBV5-1

CDR3aa: CAVRSGTANSPLHF
CDR3nt: TGTGCCGTGCGCTCCGGGACAGCAAATTCACCCCTCCACTTT
j_gene: TRBJ1-6
d_gene: TRBD1
abundance: .
v_gene: TRBV5-4

CDR3aa: CASSLIGTVNTEAFF
CDR3nt: TGCGCCAGCAGCTTGATTGGGACAGTGAACACTGAAGCTTTCTTT
j_gene: TRBJ1-1
d_gene: TRBD1
abundance: .
v_gene: TRBV5-1

CDR3aa: CASSVSGYRTEAFF
CDR3nt: TGTGCCAGTAGTGTGTCAGGGTACCGGACTGAAGCTTTCTTT
j_gene: TRBJ1-1
d_gene: .
abundance: .
v_gene: TRBV19

CDR3aa: CASTPRAGWGNTQYF
CDR3nt: TGTGCCAGCACCCCGAGGGCGGGGTGGGGAAATACGCAGTATTTT
j_gene: TRBJ2-3
d_gene: .
abundance: few
v_gene: TRBV27

CDR3aa: CASSRGTTGGEAFF
CDR3nt: TGTGCCAGCAGTCGTGGTACGACAGGGGGCGAAGCTTTCTTT
j_gene: TRBJ1-1
d_gene: TRBD1
abundance: .
v_gene: TRBV6-5

CDR3aa: CASSFKETQYF
CDR3nt: TGCGCCAGCAGCTTCAAAGAGACCCAGTACTTC
j_gene: TRBJ2-5
d_gene: .
abundance: .
v_gene: TRBV5-1

CDR3aa: CASSPPRGQERVTQYF
CDR3nt: TGCGCCAGCAGCCCCCCCCGGGGACAGGAGAGAGTCACGCAGTATTTT
j_gene: TRBJ2-3
d_gene: TRBD1
abundance: .
v_gene: TRBV5-1

CDR3aa: CASSEGGLAKNIQYF
CDR3nt: TGTGCCAGCAGTGAGGGGGGTCTGGCCAAAAACATTCAGTACTTC
j_gene: TRBJ2-4
d_gene: .
abundance: .
v_gene: TRBV2

CDR3aa: CASSLGLADTQYF
CDR3nt: TGTGCCAGCAGCTTAGGTTTAGCAGATACGCAGTATTTT
j_gene: TRBJ2-3
d_gene: .
abundance: .
v_gene: TRBV7-9

CDR3aa: CASSALQGSGNTIYF
CDR3nt: TGCGCCAGCAGCGCCCTACAGGGTTCAGGAAACACCATATATTTT
j_gene: TRBJ1-3
d_gene: .
abundance: .
v_gene: TRBV5-1

CDR3aa: CASSPVSGSFNTGELFF
CDR3nt: TGTGCCAGCAGCCCCGTTAGCGGGAGTTTCAACACCGGGGAGCTGTTTTTT
j_gene: TRBJ2-2
d_gene: TRBD2
abundance: once
v_gene: TRBV7-2

CDR3aa: CASSQVVGLPPLHF
CDR3nt: TGTGCCAGCAGCCAAGTAGTTGGGCTCCCCCCCCTCCACTTT
j_gene: TRBJ1-6
d_gene: .
abundance: .
v_gene: TRBV14

CDR3aa: CASRTDKYSYGYTF
CDR3nt: TGTGCCAGCAGGACGGACAAATACAGCTATGGCTACACCTTC
j_gene: TRBJ1-2
d_gene: .
abundance: .
v_gene: TRBV27

CDR3aa: CASTSGAYNEQFF
CDR3nt: TGTGCCAGTACTAGCGGAGCTTACAATGAGCAGTTCTTC
j_gene: TRBJ2-1
d_gene: TRBD2
abundance: .
v_gene: TRBV19

CDR3aa: CASQEYASPLHF
CDR3nt: TGTGCCAGTCAAGAGTACGCGTCACCCCTCCACTTT
j_gene: TRBJ1-6
d_gene: .
abundance: .
v_gene: TRBV19

CDR3aa: CASSLANLGTGPDYGYTF
CDR3nt: TGTGCCAGCAGCTTAGCGAATCTCGGGACAGGCCCCGACTATGGCTACACCTTC
j_gene: TRBJ1-2
d_gene: TRBD1
abundance: .
v_gene: TRBV7-9

CDR3aa: CASSLLTGGGNEKLFF
CDR3nt: TGCGCCAGCAGCTTGTTGACAGGAGGAGGTAATGAAAAACTGTTTTTT
j_gene: TRBJ1-4
d_gene: .
abundance: .
v_gene: TRBV5-1